Detailed here is one T cell receptor beta chain. Its antigen is not identified. This specimen comes from a study of tumor-infiltrating lymphocytes in primary liver carcinoma. They got blood RNA out of unsorted whole blood and also pulled out germline DNA. The CDR3 consists of 16 residues. Starting from approximately 0.45 ug of total RNA, TCR beta cDNA was produced with a primer in the constant region. ARM-PCR was slightly modified, and three nested multiplex PCR rounds with it gave rise to the TCR beta libraries. Both of the initial two PCR rounds ran for nine to ten cycles and employed TRBV1-TRBV30 forward primers alongside a C-beta reverse primer. TCRdb analysed the multiplex PCR reads with MiXCR anew, one entry per CDR3 protein. The table records approximately 300,000 distinct CDR3 sequences, more than 55% of them present only once. Overall study results and limits: The study found tumor-adjacent and tumor-blood pairs overlapped less than tumor region pairs.

Material: peripheral blood. This TCR was recovered from a middle-aged man with primary liver carcinoma and hepatitis B virus infection. The chain carries TRBV21-1 and TRBJ2-5; the D call TRBD1 from the table was never checked on the DNA. TRBV21-1 is flagged as a pseudogene. The CDR3 reads CASSTFSPWDRPSQYF. DNA of the CDR3: TGTGCCAGCAGCACCTTTTCCCCGTGGGACCGTCCGTCCCAGTACTTC.